The rows below give T cell receptor beta chains drawn from one sample of a study of T cell responses to AZD1222 COVID-19 vaccine. This table comes from immunoSEQ multiplex PCR, and its TCRdb copy is limited to in-frame clones, with some not included. The sample records tens of thousands of clones, 75% to 90% being singletons. The input for sequencing was peripheral blood, taken on day 0 of AZD1222 vaccination. The receptor source for this set is an adult in good health. CDR3s include the opening cysteine and the closing phenylalanine or tryptophan. The order of the fields is D gene, J gene, V gene, CDR3 protein. A D gene is named only where the DNA matches it firmly.

>-|TRBJ1-5|TRBV7-8
CASSLEPLNQPQHF
>TRBD2|TRBJ2-1|TRBV7-9
CASSPGLAGEIEQFF
>TRBD2|TRBJ2-7|TRBV7-8
CASSLPDGLAGDPYEQYF
>-|TRBJ1-1|TRBV5-1
CASSANRESTEAFF
>-|TRBJ1-2|TRBV5-6
CASNPGPRDYGYTF
>-|TRBJ2-2|TRBV18
CASSGQATGELFF
>-|TRBJ1-5|TRBV27
CASSTRLPNSNQPQHF
>-|TRBJ2-5|TRBV3-1/TRBV3-2
CASSQAGTETQYF
>-|TRBJ2-7|TRBV18
CASSPTAGTEQYF
>-|TRBJ2-2|TRBV3-1/TRBV3-2
CASSHGTGEVKDTGELFF
>-|TRBJ1-5|TRBV18
CASSPTNDQPQHF
>-|TRBJ1-1|TRBV5-4
CANRGQMNTEAFF
>-|TRBJ2-1|TRBV4-2
CASSQGRNEQFF
>TRBD2|TRBJ2-7|TRBV27
CASSSGAWDYYEQYF
>-|TRBJ2-3|TRBV28
CASSLVSLQPTDTQYF
>-|TRBJ2-3|TRBV11-2
CASSLSLWGRTDTQYF
>-|TRBJ1-1|TRBV6-5
CASIKVANTEAFF
>TRBD1|TRBJ1-1|TRBV12-3/TRBV12-4
CASSTGGYTEAFF
>TRBD2|TRBJ2-3|TRBV29-1
CSVEVLAGSTDTQYF
>-|TRBJ2-3|TRBV4-2
CASSQGGNTDTQYF
>-|TRBJ1-1|TRBV7-6
CASSLVVGGANTEAFF
>-|TRBJ2-1|TRBV6-5
CASSSGLRVNEQFF
>TRBD2|TRBJ2-5|TRBV7-9
CASSPTYPAGGTQYF
>TRBD2|TRBJ2-7|TRBV30
CAWSSGGSYEQYF
>-|TRBJ1-2|TRBV5-1
CASSLDLANYGYTF
>-|TRBJ1-5|TRBV19
CASSNSNQPQHF
>TRBD1|TRBJ1-2|TRBV4-1
CASSQPSLGTGAYGYTF
>TRBD1|TRBJ2-2|TRBV5-1
CASPGTGGPGELFF
>TRBD1|TRBJ2-1|TRBV11-3
CASSPRTGGGNEQFF
>-|TRBJ1-1|TRBV4-3
CASSPDMNTEAFF
>-|TRBJ1-2|TRBV7-9
CASSFGSNYGYTF
>-|TRBJ2-3|TRBV28
CASSFSGDTDTQYF
>TRBD2|TRBJ2-5|TRBV9
CASSFGLAGVKETQYF
>-|TRBJ2-5|TRBV5-1
CASKKDPAGSAGGETQYF
>-|TRBJ1-5|TRBV19
CASSIMLNQPQHF
>-|TRBJ1-1|TRBV14
CASSHAEVGNTEAFF
>-|TRBJ2-7|TRBV30
CAWGITGFYEQYF
>-|TRBJ1-6|TRBV4-2
CASSHDLADSYNSPLHF
>TRBD1|TRBJ2-5|TRBV15
CATSRDRGQETQYF
>-|TRBJ2-1|TRBV6-4
CASSELDRNEQFF
>TRBD1|TRBJ1-1|TRBV28
CASSFFRTGRAVNTEAFF
>-|TRBJ1-4|TRBV19
CASSPRGLLEKLFF
>-|TRBJ1-2|TRBV11-2
CASSLDGGADYGYTF
>-|TRBJ1-4|TRBV7-8
CASTTDQGWDEKLFF
>-|TRBJ1-2|TRBV19
CASSKLFYGYTF
>-|TRBJ2-7|TRBV28
CASSWGAGGYEQYF
>TRBD1|TRBJ2-7|TRBV3-1/TRBV3-2
CASSQDMGTGVREQYF
>-|TRBJ1-1|TRBV20-1
CSASKFQTMNTEAFF
>TRBD1|TRBJ1-5|TRBV5-6
CASSLGDRDHPQHF
>TRBD1|TRBJ1-2|TRBV29-1
CSVVSRSGGYSNYGYTF
>TRBD2|TRBJ2-1|TRBV28
CASSEDSGRGNEQFF
>-|TRBJ2-1|TRBV28
CASSRQIEQFF
>TRBD2|TRBJ2-3|TRBV19
CASWAGGGTDTQYF
>-|TRBJ1-3|TRBV25-1
CASSVPTGRRTSGNTIYF
>-|TRBJ1-3|TRBV4-3
CASSLRPVREVDGNTIYF
>-|TRBJ1-1|TRBV19
CASSEQNTEAFF
>TRBD1|TRBJ1-4|TRBV28
CASRPRDRGFSYSEKLFF